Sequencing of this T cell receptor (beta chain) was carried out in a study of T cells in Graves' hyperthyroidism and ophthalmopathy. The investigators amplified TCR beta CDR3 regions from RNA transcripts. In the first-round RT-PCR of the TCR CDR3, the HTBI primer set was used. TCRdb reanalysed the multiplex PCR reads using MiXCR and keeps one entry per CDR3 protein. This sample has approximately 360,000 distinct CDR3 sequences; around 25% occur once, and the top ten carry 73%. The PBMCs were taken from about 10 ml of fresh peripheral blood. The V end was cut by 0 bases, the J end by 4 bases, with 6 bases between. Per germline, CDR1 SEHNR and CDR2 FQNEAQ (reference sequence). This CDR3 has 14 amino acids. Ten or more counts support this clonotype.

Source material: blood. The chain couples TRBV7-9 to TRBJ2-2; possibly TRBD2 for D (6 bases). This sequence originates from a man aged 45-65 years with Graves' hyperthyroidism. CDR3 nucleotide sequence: TGTGCCAGCAGCTTAGCGGGAGGCACCGGGGAGCTGTTTTTT. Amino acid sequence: CASSLAGGTGELFF.